A single T cell receptor beta chain is shown here with its context. The V gene's germline CDR1 is SGHRS and CDR2 YFSETQ. This CDR3 is built from 15 residues. Trimming removed 0 bases at V and 0 bases at J, with 10 bases between. Original processing notes: The authors estimated nucleated cell counts from reference gene primer amplification. Profiling relied on immunoSEQ multiplex PCR, and the TCRdb table lists in-frame clones only, not all of them. V and J calls and clone size are those listed in that table; D and trimming were worked out from the DNA. The data contain approximately 44,000 clones, approximately 90% of them seen just once; the ten biggest clones take up 8.4%. The record originates from a study of blood T cell repertoires in COVID-19. Study-wide background: The United States, Italy and Spain supplied acute and convalescent COVID-19 samples. T cells, B-cell-depleted T cells, or PBMCs provided the cDNA or gDNA that served as material.

Sequenced sample: peripheral blood. This receptor was taken from a man between 60 and 75 years old with active COVID-19. The chain uses TRBV5-1 and TRBJ2-7; no clear D gene. For the CDR3, the DNA is TGCGCCAGCAGCTTGGGTGCTCTCAGCTCCTACGAGCAGTACTTC. Amino acid sequence: CASSLGALSSYEQYF. Full variable domain (outside the CDR3, taken from reference TRBV5-1 and TRBJ2-7): KAGVTQTPRYLIKTRGQQVTLSCSPISGHRSVSWYQQTPGQGLQFLFEYFSETQRNKGNFPGRFSGRQFSNSRSEMNVSTLELGDSALYLCASSLGALSSYEQYFGPGTRLTVT.